The present entry profiles one T cell receptor (beta chain) with its context. The sample belongs to a study of tumor T cells in aggressive B-cell lymphoma. The V gene lost 1 base and the J gene lost 4 bases, with 10 bases spanning the gap. In germline, CDR1 is LNHDA, CDR2 SQIVND (reference sequence). The CDR3 spans 14 residues. Data came from immunoSEQ multiplex PCR; TCRdb stores just in-frame clones and leaves some out. The table includes just under 10,000 clones, 65% to 90% detected once. The sample taken for sequencing was tumor tissue. This chain links TRBV19 with TRBJ2-5; the D is unclear. This clonotype originated in an adult with diffuse large B cell lymphoma. The CDR3 DNA sequence: TGTGCCAGTAGTATAGGGGCAGCTTCAGAGACCCAGTACTTC. Amino acids: CASSIGAASETQYF.